This T cell receptor beta chain is from a study of blood T cell repertoires in COVID-19. Only in-frame clones appear in the TCRdb table, and some are missing; sequencing was by immunoSEQ multiplex PCR. The sample shows 75,000 to 90,000 clones, around 81% of them seen only once. This TCR came from a man older than 75 with active or convalescent COVID-19. Sequencing was performed on peripheral blood.

The CDR3 coding sequence is TGTGCCAGTAGTAAGGGACAGGGGCTGGGCACCGGGGAGCTGTTTTTT. It specifies CASSKGQGLGTGELFF. This chain links TRBV19 with TRBJ2-2, with 10 bases lining up with TRBD1. With V trimmed by 4 bases and J by 4 bases, 6 bases remained unmatched. Germline V lookup: CDR1 LNHDA, CDR2 SQIVND (reference sequence). The CDR3 runs 16 residues.